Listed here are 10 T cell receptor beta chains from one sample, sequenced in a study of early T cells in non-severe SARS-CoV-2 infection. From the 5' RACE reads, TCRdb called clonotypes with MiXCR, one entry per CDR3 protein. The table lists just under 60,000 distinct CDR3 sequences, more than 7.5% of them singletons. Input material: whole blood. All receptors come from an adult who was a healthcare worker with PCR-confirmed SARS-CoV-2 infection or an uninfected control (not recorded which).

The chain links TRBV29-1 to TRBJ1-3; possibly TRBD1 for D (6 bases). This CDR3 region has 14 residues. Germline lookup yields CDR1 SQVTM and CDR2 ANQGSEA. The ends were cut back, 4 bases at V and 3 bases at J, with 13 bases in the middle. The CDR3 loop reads CSVGAGAGGNTIYF. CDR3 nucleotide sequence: TGCAGCGTTGGGGCAGGGGCAGGTGGAAACACCATATATTTT.

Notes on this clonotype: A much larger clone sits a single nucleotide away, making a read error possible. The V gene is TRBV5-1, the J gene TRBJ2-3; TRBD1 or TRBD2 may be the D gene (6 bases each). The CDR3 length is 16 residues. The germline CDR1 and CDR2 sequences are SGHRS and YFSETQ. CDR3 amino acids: CVSSPRQEGGADTQYF. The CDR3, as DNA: TGCGTCAGCAGCCCTAGACAGGAGGGGGGCGCAGATACGCAGTATTTT.

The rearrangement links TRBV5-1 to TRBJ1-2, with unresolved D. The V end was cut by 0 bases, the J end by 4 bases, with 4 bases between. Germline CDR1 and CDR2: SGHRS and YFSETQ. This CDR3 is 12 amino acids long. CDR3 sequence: CASSLEGYGYTF. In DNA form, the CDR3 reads TGCGCCAGCAGCTTGGAGGGCTATGGCTACACCTTC.

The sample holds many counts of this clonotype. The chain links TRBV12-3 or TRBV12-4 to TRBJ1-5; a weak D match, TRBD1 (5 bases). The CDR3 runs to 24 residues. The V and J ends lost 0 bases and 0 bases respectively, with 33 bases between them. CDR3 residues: CASSLARSEDISNPYLYSNQPQHF. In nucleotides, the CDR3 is TGTGCCAGCAGTTTAGCCCGCAGTGAGGACATAAGTAACCCTTACTTATATAGCAATCAGCCCCAGCATTTT.

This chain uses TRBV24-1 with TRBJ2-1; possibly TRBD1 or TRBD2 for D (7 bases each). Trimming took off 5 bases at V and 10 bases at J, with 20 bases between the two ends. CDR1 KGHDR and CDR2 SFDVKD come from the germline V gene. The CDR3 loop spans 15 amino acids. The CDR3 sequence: CATSGGAGGAREQFF. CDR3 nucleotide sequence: TGTGCCACCAGTGGTGGGGCAGGGGGGGCAAGGGAGCAGTTCTTC.

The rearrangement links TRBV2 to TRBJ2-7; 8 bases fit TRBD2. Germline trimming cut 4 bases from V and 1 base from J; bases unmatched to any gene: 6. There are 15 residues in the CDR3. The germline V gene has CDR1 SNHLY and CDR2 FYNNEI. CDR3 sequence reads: CASSAWPSGSYEQYF. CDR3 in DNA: TGTGCCAGCAGTGCGTGGCCTAGCGGGTCCTACGAGCAGTACTTC.

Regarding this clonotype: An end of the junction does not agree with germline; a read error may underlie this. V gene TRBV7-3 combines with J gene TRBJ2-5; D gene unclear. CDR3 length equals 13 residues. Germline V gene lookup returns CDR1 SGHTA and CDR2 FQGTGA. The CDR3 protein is CVSSLTVQETQYF. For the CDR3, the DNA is TGTGTCAGCAGCTTAACAGTCCAGGAGACCCAGTACTTC.

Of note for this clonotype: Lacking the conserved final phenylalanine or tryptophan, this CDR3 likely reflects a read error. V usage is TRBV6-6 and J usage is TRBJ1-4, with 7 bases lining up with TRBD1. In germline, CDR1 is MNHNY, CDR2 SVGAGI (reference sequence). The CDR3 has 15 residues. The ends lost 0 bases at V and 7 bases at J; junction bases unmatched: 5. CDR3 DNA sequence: TGTGCCAGCAGTTACTCGAGCCAGGGGGTTGAAAAACTGTTTCTT. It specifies CASSYSSQGVEKLFL.

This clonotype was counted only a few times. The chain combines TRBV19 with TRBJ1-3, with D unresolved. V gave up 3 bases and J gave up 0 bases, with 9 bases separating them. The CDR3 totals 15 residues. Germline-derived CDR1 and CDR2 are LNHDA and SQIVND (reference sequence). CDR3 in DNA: TGTGCCAGTAGTATCGCCGGGAGCTCTGGAAACACCATATATTTT. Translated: CASSIAGSSGNTIYF.

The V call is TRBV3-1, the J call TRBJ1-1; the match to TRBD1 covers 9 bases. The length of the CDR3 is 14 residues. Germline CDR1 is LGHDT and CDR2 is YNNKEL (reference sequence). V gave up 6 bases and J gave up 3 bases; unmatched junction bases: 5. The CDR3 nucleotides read TGTGCCAGCAGTAAGTGGACAGGGGACACTGAAGCTTTCTTT. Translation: CASSKWTGDTEAFF.